These T cell receptor beta chains were read from a single sample in a study of CD8 T cells in ankylosing spondylitis. TCRdb independently ran MiXCR on the 5' RACE reads; one entry per CDR3 protein. The sample shows some 250,000 distinct CDR3 sequences, around 25% of them seen only once. Sequencing was done on a sample of blood, either unsorted or a sorted T cell fraction (not recorded which). The origin of the receptors is a male donor with ankylosing spondylitis or in good health (not recorded which). CDR3s include the opening cysteine and the closing phenylalanine or tryptophan. The order of the fields is D gene, clone size, J gene, V gene, CDR3 protein, CDR3 DNA. The D gene is left open where the match is weak. Size is omitted from some rows. Given values are once, few, many or a class for expanded clones.

d_call: NA; clone_size: NA; j_call: TRBJ2-3; v_call: TRBV11-1; cdr3_aa: CASSLIQEDTQYF; cdr3_nt: TGTGCCAGCAGCTTGATACAGGAGGATACGCAGTATTTT
d_call: NA; clone_size: many; j_call: TRBJ2-7; v_call: TRBV5-5; cdr3_aa: CASSLFSYYEQYF; cdr3_nt: TGTGCCAGCAGCTTATTCAGCTACTACGAGCAGTACTTC
d_call: NA; clone_size: few; j_call: TRBJ2-3; v_call: TRBV11-2; cdr3_aa: CASSYYGRTSTDTQYF; cdr3_nt: TGTGCCAGCAGCTATTACGGGCGGACTAGCACAGATACGCAGTATTTT
d_call: TRBD2; clone_size: NA; j_call: TRBJ2-7; v_call: TRBV19; cdr3_aa: CASSKQAGGTYEQYF; cdr3_nt: TGTGCCAGTAGTAAGCAAGCGGGGGGTACCTACGAGCAGTACTTC
d_call: NA; clone_size: NA; j_call: TRBJ2-5; v_call: TRBV5-1; cdr3_aa: CASSIPTGYQETQYF; cdr3_nt: TGCGCCAGCAGCATACCGACGGGGTACCAAGAGACCCAGTACTTC
d_call: TRBD1; clone_size: NA; j_call: TRBJ1-2; v_call: TRBV20-1; cdr3_aa: CSGGQAPGQGNGYTF; cdr3_nt: TGCAGTGGTGGCCAGGCTCCGGGACAGGGGAATGGCTACACCTTC
d_call: TRBD2; clone_size: few; j_call: TRBJ2-1; v_call: TRBV4-2; cdr3_aa: CASSQRRTSGGYNEQFF; cdr3_nt: TGTGCCAGCAGCCAACGACGGACTAGCGGGGGTTACAATGAGCAGTTCTTC
d_call: NA; clone_size: many; j_call: TRBJ1-5; v_call: TRBV20-1; cdr3_aa: CSAQGFNQPQHF; cdr3_nt: TGCAGTGCTCAGGGGTTTAATCAGCCCCAGCATTTT
d_call: NA; clone_size: many; j_call: TRBJ2-7; v_call: TRBV7-2; cdr3_aa: CASSPDSASYEQYF; cdr3_nt: TGTGCCAGCAGCCCGGACAGCGCCTCCTACGAGCAGTACTTC
d_call: NA; clone_size: many; j_call: TRBJ1-4; v_call: TRBV27; cdr3_aa: CASSLGSANEKLFF; cdr3_nt: TGTGCCAGCAGTTTGGGCAGCGCGAATGAAAAACTGTTTTTT
d_call: NA; clone_size: NA; j_call: TRBJ2-7; v_call: TRBV5-5; cdr3_aa: CASSYHPGEQYF; cdr3_nt: TGTGCCAGCAGCTACCACCCTGGGGAGCAGTACTTC
d_call: TRBD2; clone_size: NA; j_call: TRBJ2-1; v_call: TRBV7-6; cdr3_aa: CASSLGQRGRNYNEQFF; cdr3_nt: TGTGCCAGCAGCTTAGGCCAGCGGGGGCGAAACTACAATGAGCAGTTCTTC
d_call: TRBD2; clone_size: few; j_call: TRBJ2-1; v_call: TRBV27; cdr3_aa: CASSQRGGYNEQFF; cdr3_nt: TGTGCCAGCAGTCAGCGGGGGGGCTACAATGAGCAGTTCTTC
d_call: TRBD2; clone_size: many; j_call: TRBJ2-5; v_call: TRBV7-2; cdr3_aa: CASSSMGLADQETQYF; cdr3_nt: TGTGCCAGCAGCTCGATGGGACTAGCGGACCAAGAGACCCAGTACTTC
d_call: NA; clone_size: NA; j_call: TRBJ1-2; v_call: TRBV2; cdr3_aa: CASLSNQGIGGYTF; cdr3_nt: TGTGCCAGCCTCTCGAACCAGGGGATTGGTGGCTACACCTTC
d_call: NA; clone_size: NA; j_call: TRBJ2-1; v_call: TRBV6-1; cdr3_aa: CASSRLGRDDEQFF; cdr3_nt: TGTGCCAGCAGTCGGCTAGGTCGTGATGATGAGCAGTTCTTC
d_call: TRBD1; clone_size: many; j_call: TRBJ2-7; v_call: TRBV3-1; cdr3_aa: CASSQDLGQGAYEQYF; cdr3_nt: TGTGCCAGCAGCCAAGATCTGGGACAGGGGGCCTACGAGCAGTACTTC
d_call: NA; clone_size: many; j_call: TRBJ2-2; v_call: TRBV5-1; cdr3_aa: CASSFRPGGELFF; cdr3_nt: TGCGCCAGCAGCTTCCGCCCCGGCGGGGAGCTGTTTTTT
d_call: TRBD1; clone_size: few; j_call: TRBJ1-2; v_call: TRBV6-5; cdr3_aa: CASSYLGQGYGYTF; cdr3_nt: TGTGCCAGCAGTTACCTGGGACAGGGCTATGGCTACACCTTC
d_call: NA; clone_size: NA; j_call: TRBJ2-1; v_call: TRBV18; cdr3_aa: CASSLVVNEQFF; cdr3_nt: TGTGCCAGCTCACTCGTCGTTAATGAGCAGTTCTTC
d_call: NA; clone_size: many; j_call: TRBJ1-1; v_call: TRBV20-1; cdr3_aa: CSASQVYTEAFF; cdr3_nt: TGCAGTGCCTCACAGGTCTACACTGAAGCTTTCTTT
d_call: NA; clone_size: many; j_call: TRBJ1-5; v_call: TRBV10-3; cdr3_aa: CAISELGDSNQPQHF; cdr3_nt: TGTGCCATCAGTGAGTTGGGGGACAGCAATCAGCCCCAGCATTTT
d_call: NA; clone_size: once; j_call: TRBJ1-2; v_call: TRBV6-1; cdr3_aa: CASRGPGGDGYTF; cdr3_nt: TGTGCCAGCAGGGGTCCCGGGGGCGATGGCTACACCTTC
d_call: NA; clone_size: NA; j_call: TRBJ2-3; v_call: TRBV29-1; cdr3_aa: CSVEWGVADTQYF; cdr3_nt: TGCAGCGTTGAATGGGGAGTGGCAGATACGCAGTATTTT
d_call: NA; clone_size: many; j_call: TRBJ2-7; v_call: TRBV12-3/TRBV12-4; cdr3_aa: CASTPFRTYEQYF; cdr3_nt: TGTGCCAGCACCCCTTTCCGGACGTACGAGCAGTACTTC
d_call: NA; clone_size: many; j_call: TRBJ2-3; v_call: TRBV5-1; cdr3_aa: CASSLGRAQDTQYF; cdr3_nt: TGCGCCAGCAGCTTGGGCAGGGCCCAAGATACGCAGTATTTT
d_call: TRBD2; clone_size: NA; j_call: TRBJ2-7; v_call: TRBV20-1; cdr3_aa: CSARGTSLGPHF; cdr3_nt: TGCAGTGCTAGGGGGACTAGCCTAGGCCCCCACTTC
d_call: TRBD2; clone_size: NA; j_call: TRBJ2-7; v_call: TRBV20-1; cdr3_aa: CSALIAYERGALEQYF; cdr3_nt: TGCAGTGCTCTGATCGCTTATGAGCGGGGAGCTCTGGAGCAGTACTTC
d_call: NA; clone_size: NA; j_call: TRBJ2-3; v_call: TRBV12-3/TRBV12-4; cdr3_aa: CASMGLTDTQYF; cdr3_nt: TGTGCCAGCATGGGGTTAACAGATACGCAGTATTTT
d_call: NA; clone_size: many; j_call: TRBJ2-5; v_call: TRBV2; cdr3_aa: CASSRTSVKETQYF; cdr3_nt: TGTGCCAGCAGCCGGACGTCAGTTAAGGAGACCCAGTACTTC
d_call: NA; clone_size: many; j_call: TRBJ1-2; v_call: TRBV29-1; cdr3_aa: CSVARVGDYGYTF; cdr3_nt: TGCAGCGTCGCGAGGGTAGGCGACTATGGCTACACCTTC
d_call: NA; clone_size: NA; j_call: TRBJ2-5; v_call: TRBV10-1; cdr3_aa: CASSNNLETQYF; cdr3_nt: TGCGCCAGCAGCAACAACCTAGAGACCCAGTACTTC
d_call: NA; clone_size: NA; j_call: TRBJ1-1; v_call: TRBV6-7; cdr3_aa: CATRDSKAFF; cdr3_nt: TGTGCCACCCGGGACTCTAAAGCTTTCTTT
d_call: NA; clone_size: many; j_call: TRBJ2-7; v_call: TRBV20-1; cdr3_aa: CSASVAGISYEQYF; cdr3_nt: TGCAGTGCTAGTGTGGCGGGGATCTCCTACGAGCAGTACTTC
d_call: NA; clone_size: few; j_call: TRBJ2-1; v_call: TRBV6-1; cdr3_aa: CASRSTTSYEQFF; cdr3_nt: TGTGCCAGCAGATCAACAACTAGTTATGAGCAGTTCTTC
d_call: NA; clone_size: many; j_call: TRBJ2-2; v_call: TRBV12-3/TRBV12-4; cdr3_aa: CASSLGHPNTGELFF; cdr3_nt: TGTGCCAGCAGTTTAGGACATCCGAACACCGGGGAGCTGTTTTTT
d_call: NA; clone_size: NA; j_call: TRBJ1-4; v_call: TRBV6-1; cdr3_aa: CASSGVLAKKLFF; cdr3_nt: TGTGCCAGCAGCGGGGTCCTGGCCAAAAAACTGTTTTTT
d_call: NA; clone_size: many; j_call: TRBJ2-7; v_call: TRBV5-1; cdr3_aa: CASSSNGQPYEQYF; cdr3_nt: TGCGCCAGCAGCTCCAACGGACAGCCCTACGAGCAGTACTTC
d_call: TRBD1; clone_size: NA; j_call: TRBJ2-1; v_call: TRBV6-4; cdr3_aa: CASSDQDRPTGEQFF; cdr3_nt: TGTGCCAGCAGTGACCAGGACAGGCCAACAGGCGAGCAGTTCTTC
d_call: NA; clone_size: NA; j_call: TRBJ2-7; v_call: TRBV6-5; cdr3_aa: CASSYGGASPGEQYF; cdr3_nt: TGTGCCAGCAGTTACGGAGGGGCTAGTCCGGGCGAGCAGTACTTC